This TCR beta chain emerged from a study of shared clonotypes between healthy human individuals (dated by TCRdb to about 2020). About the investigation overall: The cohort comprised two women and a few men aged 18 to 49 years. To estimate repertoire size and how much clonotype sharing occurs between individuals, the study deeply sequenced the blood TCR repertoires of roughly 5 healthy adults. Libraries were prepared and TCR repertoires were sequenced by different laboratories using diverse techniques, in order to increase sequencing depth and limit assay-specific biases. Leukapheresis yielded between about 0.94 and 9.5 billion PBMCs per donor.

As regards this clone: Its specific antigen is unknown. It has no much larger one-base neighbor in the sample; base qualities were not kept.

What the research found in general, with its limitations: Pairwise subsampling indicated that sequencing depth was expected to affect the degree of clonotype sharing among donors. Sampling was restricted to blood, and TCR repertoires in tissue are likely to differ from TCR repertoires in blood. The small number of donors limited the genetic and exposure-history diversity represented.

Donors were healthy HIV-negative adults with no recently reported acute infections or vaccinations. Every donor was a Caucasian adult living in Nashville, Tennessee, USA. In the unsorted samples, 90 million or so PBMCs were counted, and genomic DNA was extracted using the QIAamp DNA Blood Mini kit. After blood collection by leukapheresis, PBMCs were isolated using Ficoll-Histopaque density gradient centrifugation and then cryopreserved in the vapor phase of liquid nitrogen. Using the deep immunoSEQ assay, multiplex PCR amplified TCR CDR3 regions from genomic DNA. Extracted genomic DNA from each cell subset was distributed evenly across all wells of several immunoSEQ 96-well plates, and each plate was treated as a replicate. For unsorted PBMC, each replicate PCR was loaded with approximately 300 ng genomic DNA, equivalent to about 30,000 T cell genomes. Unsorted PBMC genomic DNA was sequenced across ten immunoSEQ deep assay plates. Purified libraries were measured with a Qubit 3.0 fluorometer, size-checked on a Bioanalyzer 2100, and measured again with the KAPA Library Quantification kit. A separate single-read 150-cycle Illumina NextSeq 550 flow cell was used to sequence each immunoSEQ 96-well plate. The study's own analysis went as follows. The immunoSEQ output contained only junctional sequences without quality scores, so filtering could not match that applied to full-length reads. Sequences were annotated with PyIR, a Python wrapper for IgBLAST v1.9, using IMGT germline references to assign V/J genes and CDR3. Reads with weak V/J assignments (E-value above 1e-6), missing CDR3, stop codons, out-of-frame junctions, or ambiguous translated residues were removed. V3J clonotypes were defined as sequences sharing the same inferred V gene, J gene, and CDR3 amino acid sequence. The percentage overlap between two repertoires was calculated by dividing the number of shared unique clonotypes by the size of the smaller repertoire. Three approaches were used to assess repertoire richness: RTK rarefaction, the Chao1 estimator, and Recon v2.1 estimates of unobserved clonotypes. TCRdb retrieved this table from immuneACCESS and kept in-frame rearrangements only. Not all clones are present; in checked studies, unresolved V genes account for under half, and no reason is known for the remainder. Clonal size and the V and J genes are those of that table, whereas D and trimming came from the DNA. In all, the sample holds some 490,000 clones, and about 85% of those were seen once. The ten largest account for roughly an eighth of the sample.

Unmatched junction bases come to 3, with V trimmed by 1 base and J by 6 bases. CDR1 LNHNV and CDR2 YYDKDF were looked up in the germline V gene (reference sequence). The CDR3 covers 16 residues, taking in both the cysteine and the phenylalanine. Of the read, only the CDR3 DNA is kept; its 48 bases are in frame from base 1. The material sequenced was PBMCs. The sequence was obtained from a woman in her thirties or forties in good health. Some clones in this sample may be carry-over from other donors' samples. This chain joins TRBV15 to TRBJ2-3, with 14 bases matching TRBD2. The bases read TGTGCCACCAGCAGAGGCGGGACTAGCGGGAGTGATACGCAGTATTTT. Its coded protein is CATSRGGTSGSDTQYF.